The 10 T cell receptor beta chains below were found in one sample sequenced in a study of graft-versus-host responses after intestinal transplantation. The repertoire was sequenced with immunoSEQ multiplex PCR; TCRdb's copy has only in-frame clones and lacks some. This sample carries roughly 15,000 clones, approximately 30% of them seen once, and the ten largest clones take under 7.5%. This specimen consisted of alloreactive CD4+ T cells from a mixed lymphocyte reaction culture, obtained before intestinal transplant. Subset: CFSE-low proliferating T cells sorted from roughly six-day pre-transplant mixed lymphocyte reaction (GvH or HvG direction). All receptors come from a human patient who received an intestinal transplant.

This sequence joins TRBV11-2 and TRBJ2-2, with D hard to call. The CDR3 is 14 amino acids. Germline V CDR1 and CDR2: SGHAT, FQNNGV. The V end was cut by 4 bases, the J end by 2 bases, with 8 bases between. The CDR3: CASSSLSNTGELFF. CDR3 coding DNA: TGTGCCAGCAGCTCGCTATCTAACACCGGGGAGCTGTTTTTT.

The chain is built from TRBV10-3 and TRBJ2-3; D remains ambiguous. V was shortened by 4 bases and J by 9 bases, with 8 bases between the two germline ends. The CDR3 length is 11 residues. Looked up from germline, CDR1 is ENHRY and CDR2 is SYGVKD. CDR3 amino acids: CAISGNKTQYF. The CDR3 nucleotides read TGTGCCATCAGTGGAAACAAGACGCAGTATTTT.

This clone was detected a few times. The V and J genes are TRBV15 and TRBJ2-7; TRBD2 aligns across 8 bases. Germline V gene lookup returns CDR1 LNHNV and CDR2 YYDKDF (reference sequence). The CDR3 is made up of 17 amino acids. With 0 bases clipped from V and 0 bases from J, the junction kept 7 bases outside the gene matches. The CDR3, as DNA: TGTGCCACCAGCAGAGAAGCCCTTAGCGGGGACTCCTACGAGCAGTACTTC. It is translated as CATSREALSGDSYEQYF.

The rearrangement uses TRBV15 and TRBJ2-7; weak D call: TRBD2 (7 bases). Trimming removed 8 bases from V and 2 bases from J, with 19 bases in between. CDR1 is LNHNV, CDR2 YYDKDF, per germline (reference sequence). This CDR3 is built from 15 residues. The CDR3 sequence is CATEGGGARAYEQYF. The CDR3 DNA reads as TGTGCCACCGAGGGTGGGGGGGCACGCGCCTACGAGCAGTACTTC.

The V and J genes are TRBV5-1 and TRBJ2-5, with 10 nucleotides matching TRBD2. Germline V CDR1 and CDR2: SGHRS, YFSETQ. The CDR3 consists of 16 residues. The J segment lost 0 bases and the V segment lost 0 bases, leaving 2 bases of the junction unmatched. CDR3 sequence (DNA): TGCGCCAGCAGCTTGGTTGGACTAGCGGACCAAGAGACCCAGTACTTC. Translating it yields CASSLVGLADQETQYF.

This rearrangement joins TRBV2 to TRBJ1-2; TRBD1 is a possible D gene (5 bases). CDR3 length: 15 amino acids. Germline assignment: CDR1 SNHLY and CDR2 FYNNEI. V lost 1 base and J 7 bases, leaving 16 bases between the germline ends. CDR3 in amino acids: CASSEDVGAVFGYTF. The CDR3 coding sequence is TGTGCCAGCAGTGAAGATGTAGGGGCTGTGTTTGGCTACACCTTC.

V usage is TRBV28 and J usage is TRBJ2-5; TRBD1 might be the D (6 bases). The CDR3 extends over 15 amino acids. V gave up 4 bases and J gave up 2 bases, with 14 bases separating them. Germline V gene lookup returns CDR1 MDHEN and CDR2 SYDVKM. In DNA form, the CDR3 reads TGTGCCAGCAGTTCCTCCGGACAGTCTCAAGAGACCCAGTACTTC. The encoded protein is CASSSSGQSQETQYF.

The chain has TRBV29-1 and TRBJ2-7, with D possibly matching TRBD1 (6 bases). The length of the CDR3 is 15 residues. Germline CDR1 reads SQVTM; CDR2 reads ANQGSEA. Trimming took 3 bases from V and 0 from J, leaving 15 bases between them. The CDR3 DNA reads as TGCAGCGTTGAGGGGGCATCAGGGAGCTCCTACGAGCAGTACTTC. Its translation is CSVEGASGSSYEQYF.

The V gene is TRBV5-7, the J gene TRBJ1-2, with a tentative D call TRBD1 (5 bases). TRBV5-7 is known as an ORF, though its function is uncertain. This CDR3 contains 14 residues. V shed 0 bases and J shed 4 bases, with 10 bases lying between them. The DNA for the CDR3 is TGTGCCAGCAGCTTGGATCCGGGGGTCTATGGCTACACCTTC. Protein: CASSLDPGVYGYTF.

Sample share makes this clone medium-sized. V usage is TRBV10-2 and J usage is TRBJ2-1; 11 nucleotides line up with TRBD2. The germline gives CDR1 WSHSY, CDR2 SAAADI. Trimming at V came to 8 bases and at J to 9 bases, leaving 12 bases not matched to a gene. The CDR3 has 15 amino acids. CDR3 sequence reads: CASGDGTSGSREQFF. The CDR3 nucleotides read TGCGCCAGCGGAGACGGGACTAGCGGATCGCGTGAGCAGTTCTTC.